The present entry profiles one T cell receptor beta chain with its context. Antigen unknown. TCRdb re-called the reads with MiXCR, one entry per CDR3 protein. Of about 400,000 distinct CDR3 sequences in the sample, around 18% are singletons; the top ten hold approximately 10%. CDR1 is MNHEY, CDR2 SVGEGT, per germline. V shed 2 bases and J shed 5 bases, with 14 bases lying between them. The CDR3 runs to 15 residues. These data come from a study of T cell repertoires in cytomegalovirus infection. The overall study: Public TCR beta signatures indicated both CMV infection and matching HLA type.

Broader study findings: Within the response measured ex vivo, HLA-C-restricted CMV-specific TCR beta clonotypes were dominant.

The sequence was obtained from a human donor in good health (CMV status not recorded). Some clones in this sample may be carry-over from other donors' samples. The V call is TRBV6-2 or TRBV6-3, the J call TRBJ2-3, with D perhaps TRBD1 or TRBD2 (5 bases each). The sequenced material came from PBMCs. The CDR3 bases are TGTGCCAGCAGTTACGGGGGAGATGGGGAAGATACGCAGTATTTT. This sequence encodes CASSYGGDGEDTQYF.